Reported below is one T cell receptor (beta chain). What it binds is unknown. This entry belongs to a study of T cell responses to AZD1222 COVID-19 vaccine. Method: immunoSEQ multiplex PCR; TCRdb's copy keeps in-frame clones and lacks some. The sample shows about 130,000 clones, approximately 91% of them seen only once. Researchers grouped second doses given at about 4 or about 12 weeks into one pool. Study-wide points: White British people made up most donors, females outnumbered males, and clonal diversity was possibly underestimated. There were vaccine-associated CD4 TCRs across spike, dominant at 160-218 and 743-854. Reportedly, nearly half of unique spike TCRs recognized epitopes outside B.1.351/B.1.1.7 mutations.

The CDR3 loop spans 16 amino acids. The J segment lost 0 bases and the V segment lost 5 bases, leaving 9 bases of the junction unmatched. The germline CDR1 and CDR2 sequences are SEHNR and FQNEAQ (reference sequence). The receptor comes from an adult who received the AZD1222 COVID-19 vaccine. V gene TRBV7-9 combines with J gene TRBJ2-7; the match to TRBD1 covers 8 bases. Sequencing was performed on peripheral blood, taken 28 days after the second AZD1222 dose. CDR3 coding DNA: TGTGCCAGCAGCCACAGACAGGGGACTCTCTCCTACGAGCAGTACTTC. Protein product: CASSHRQGTLSYEQYF.